This T cell receptor beta chain is drawn from a study of beta chain features in type 1 diabetes. Study summary: Healthy donors and patients had similar age, gender and cell yields. Points from the study as a whole: Across all four CD4+ subsets, people with type 1 diabetes showed modestly shorter TCRB CDR3s. Researchers cautioned that cDNA sequencing could over-represent cells with high TCR expression.

The germline V and J ends were trimmed by 8 bases and 5 bases, with 12 bases remaining between them. Germline CDR1 is ENHRY and CDR2 is SYGVKD. The length of the CDR3 is 12 residues. This clone was seen more than once but under ten times. Its antigen is unknown. All of the isolated RNA was reverse transcribed, so expressed TCRB transcripts were sequenced. Sequencing was performed with immunoSEQ multiplex PCR; in TCRdb, only in-frame clones are kept and a portion is missing. In the table there are 450,000 or so clones, approximately 10% of which are singletons. The sample comprised naive CD4+ T cells from blood. The chain carries TRBV10-3 and TRBJ1-1; D possibly corresponds to TRBD1 (5 bases). The sequence came from a woman between 18 and 30 years old in good health. CDR3 residues: CAIGRGATEAFF. The CDR3 coding sequence is TGTGCCATCGGTAGAGGGGCGACTGAAGCTTTCTTT.